This TCR beta chain was recovered during a study of shared clonotypes between healthy human individuals. Overall study findings and caveats: When compared with the clonotypes that were shared by all four sorted-subset donors, the non-shared clonotypes turned out to have lower generation probabilities.

About this clone itself: Antigen unknown.

In germline, CDR1 is SQVTM, CDR2 ANQGSEA. Between the trimmed V and J ends, which lost 7 bases and 3 bases, there was a span of 9 bases. The CDR3 contains 11 residues. TCRdb's copy holds only in-frame clones and misses some; the assay was immunoSEQ multiplex PCR. The table lists approximately 100,000 clones, roughly 70% of them singletons. The rearrangement uses TRBV29-1 and TRBJ1-1; the D is unclear. This sequence was found in a woman younger than 45 in good health. The sequencing input was memory CD8+ T cells sorted from blood. Sample subset: CD45RO+ cells pooled with CCR7-negative TemRA cells. CDR3 protein: CSGGWYTEAFF. DNA of the CDR3: TGCAGCGGAGGGTGGTACACTGAAGCTTTCTTT. Variable domain in full (rest from reference TRBV29-1 and TRBJ1-1): SAVISQKPSRDICQRGTSLTIQCQVDSQVTMMFWYRQQPGQSLTLIATANQGSEATYESGFVIDKFPISRPNLTFSTLTVSNMSPEDSSIYLCSGGWYTEAFFGQGTRLTVV.